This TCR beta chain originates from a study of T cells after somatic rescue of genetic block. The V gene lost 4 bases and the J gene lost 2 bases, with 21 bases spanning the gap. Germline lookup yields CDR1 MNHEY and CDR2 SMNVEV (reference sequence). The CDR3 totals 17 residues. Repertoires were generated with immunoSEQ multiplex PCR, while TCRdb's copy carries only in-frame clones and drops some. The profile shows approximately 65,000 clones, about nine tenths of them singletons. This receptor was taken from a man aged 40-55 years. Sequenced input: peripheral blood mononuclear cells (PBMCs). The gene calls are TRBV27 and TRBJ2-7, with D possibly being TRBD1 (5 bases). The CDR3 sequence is CASSSPPPPQGTYEQYF. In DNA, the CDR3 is TGTGCCAGCAGTTCCCCTCCCCCTCCCCAGGGTACCTACGAGCAGTACTTC.